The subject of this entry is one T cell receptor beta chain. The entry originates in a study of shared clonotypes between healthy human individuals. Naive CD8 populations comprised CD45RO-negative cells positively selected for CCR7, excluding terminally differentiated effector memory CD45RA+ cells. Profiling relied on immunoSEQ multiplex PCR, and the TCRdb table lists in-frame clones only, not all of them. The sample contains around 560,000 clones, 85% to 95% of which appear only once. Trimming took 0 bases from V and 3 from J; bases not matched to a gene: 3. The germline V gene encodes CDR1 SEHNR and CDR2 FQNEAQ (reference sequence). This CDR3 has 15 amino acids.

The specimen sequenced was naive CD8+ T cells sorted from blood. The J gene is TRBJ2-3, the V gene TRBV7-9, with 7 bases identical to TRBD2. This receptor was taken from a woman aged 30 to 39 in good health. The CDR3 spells CASSLATGGTDTQYF. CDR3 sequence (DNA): TGTGCCAGCAGCTTAGCCACGGGAGGAACAGATACGCAGTATTTT.